One sample yielded the 22 T cell receptor beta chains listed below, sequenced in a study of T cells in Graves' hyperthyroidism and ophthalmopathy. TCR beta CDR3 region amplification was performed from RNA transcripts. An initial round of RT-PCR targeting the TCR CDR3 relied on the HTBI primer set. TCRdb analysed the multiplex PCR reads with MiXCR anew, one entry per CDR3 protein. The data hold under 400,000 distinct CDR3 sequences, with around 18% observed a single time. The sequencing input was blood. The receptors derive from a woman aged 35 to 49 with Graves' ophthalmopathy.

This clonotype was observed many times. The chain couples TRBV7-2 to TRBJ2-7, with 9 bases identical to TRBD1. The germline gives CDR1 SGHTA, CDR2 FQGNSA. The ends lost 0 bases at V and 3 bases at J; junction bases unmatched: 12. This CDR3 spans 18 amino acids. CDR3 protein: CASSLASDSGQGRYEQYF. The CDR3 bases are TGTGCCAGCAGCTTAGCTTCAGATTCGGGACAGGGACGCTACGAGCAGTACTTC.

This clonotype was seen repeatedly, ten times or more. The chain has TRBV20-1 and TRBJ2-7; D gene uncertain. CDR3 length equals 12 residues. Germline loops: CDR1 DFQATT, CDR2 SNEGSKA (reference sequence). V lost 4 bases and J lost 3, with 10 bases in between. The CDR3 reads CSAKGSFYEQYF. The CDR3 DNA reads TGCAGTGCTAAAGGATCATTCTACGAGCAGTACTTC.

The gene calls are TRBV29-1 and TRBJ2-2; possible D gene TRBD2, 6 bases. Deletions cut 1 base from V and 7 bases from J, with 13 bases between. Germline assignment: CDR1 SQVTM and CDR2 ANQGSEA. This CDR3 contains 14 residues. Here the CDR3 reads CSVEVGGSGGELFF. CDR3 sequence (DNA): TGCAGCGTTGAAGTGGGGGGAAGCGGCGGGGAGCTGTTTTTT.

The J gene is TRBJ2-7, the V gene TRBV20-1; 8 bases agree with TRBD2. The CDR3 length is 14 residues. V gave up 6 bases and J gave up 3 bases; unmatched junction bases: 10. The germline gives CDR1 DFQATT, CDR2 SNEGSKA (reference sequence). CDR3 sequence reads: CSAPSSGLNYEQYF. In DNA form, the CDR3 reads TGCAGTGCCCCCTCTAGCGGGTTAAACTACGAGCAGTACTTC.

The chain links TRBV5-1 to TRBJ2-7, with D tentatively TRBD2 (6 bases). Germline CDR1 SGHRS, CDR2 YFSETQ. The CDR3 is made up of 14 amino acids. V was trimmed by 4 bases and J by 5 bases, leaving 16 bases between them. DNA for the CDR3: TGCGCCAGCAGCACCTCCGGGGGTACCCACGAGCAGTACTTC. Its protein product is CASSTSGGTHEQYF.

The rearrangement links TRBV4-3 to TRBJ2-4; 9 bases match TRBD1. The V gene's germline CDR1 is LGHNA and CDR2 YSLEER. V trimming: 4 bases; J trimming: 6 bases; junction bases outside the gene matches: 13. There are 17 residues in the CDR3. DNA for the CDR3: TGCGCCAGCAGCCCCCTCCCACAGGGGGCTAGGGGAAACATTCAGTACTTC. This translates into CASSPLPQGARGNIQYF.

This clonotype came up a few times. V is TRBV4-2 and J is TRBJ1-1; D is uncertain. Between the trimmed V and J ends, which lost 1 base and 3 bases, there was a span of 12 bases. Germline V gene sequence: CDR1 LGHNA, CDR2 YNFKEQ. The CDR3 totals 15 residues. The CDR3 is CASSQVKARDTEAFF. CDR3 coding DNA: TGTGCCAGCAGCCAAGTAAAGGCCAGAGACACTGAAGCTTTCTTT.

This clonotype was seen many times. The chain recombines TRBV5-6 with TRBJ1-1; possibly TRBD1 for D (5 bases). CDR3 length equals 17 residues. The germline CDR1 and CDR2 sequences are SGHDT and YYEEEE. V was pared by 0 bases and J by 4 bases, with 19 bases between. CDR3 residues: CASSLGSGLFGGTEAFF. In nucleotides, the CDR3 is TGTGCCAGCAGCTTGGGGTCGGGACTCTTCGGAGGCACTGAAGCTTTCTTT.

V and J are TRBV12-5 and TRBJ1-1, with D unclear. Germline CDR1 LGHNT, CDR2 FRNRAP. The CDR3 covers 16 residues. The germline V and J ends were trimmed by 0 bases and 0 bases, with 11 bases remaining between them. CDR3 in DNA: TGTGCTAGTGGTTTGGTCGGGAATAGGATGAACACTGAAGCTTTCTTT. Protein product: CASGLVGNRMNTEAFF.

This clonotype has a count of ten or more. This CDR3 reads CAWKGQGEQPQHF. CDR3 in DNA: TGTGCCTGGAAAGGGCAGGGTGAACAGCCCCAGCATTTT. The chain combines TRBV30 with TRBJ1-5; tentative D call: TRBD1 (5 bases). Germline V gene data show CDR1 as GTSNPN and CDR2 as SVGIG (reference sequence). The germline V and J ends were trimmed by 4 bases and 7 bases, with 14 bases remaining between them. The CDR3 is 13 residues long.

There are many counts of this clonotype. V usage is TRBV6-1 and J usage is TRBJ2-2; D is perhaps TRBD2 (6 bases). The germline CDR1 and CDR2 sequences are MNHNS and SASEGT. V lost 4 bases and J 1 base, leaving 10 bases between the germline ends. This CDR3 spans 15 amino acids. The DNA of the CDR3 is TGTGCCAGCAGTGCAAATAGCGGGAACACCGGGGAGCTGTTTTTT. Encoded protein: CASSANSGNTGELFF.

V gene TRBV13 combines with J gene TRBJ2-7; no clear D gene. Germline CDR1 and CDR2: PRHDT and FYEKMQ (reference sequence). V gave up 4 bases and J gave up 2 bases, with 18 bases separating them. The length of the CDR3 is 16 residues. This CDR3 is CASSSVTTPDPYEQYF. CDR3 coding DNA: TGTGCCAGCAGCTCCGTCACTACCCCGGACCCCTACGAGCAGTACTTC.

This clonotype came up many times. V gene TRBV6-1 combines with J gene TRBJ1-5; TRBD1 agrees at 7 bases. Looked up from germline, CDR1 is MNHNS and CDR2 is SASEGT. V shed 6 bases, J shed 2 bases, and the junction held 10 bases outside the gene matches. The CDR3 covers 16 residues. CDR3 in amino acids: CASSHKIGQGNQPQHF. The CDR3, as DNA: TGTGCCAGCAGCCATAAAATAGGACAGGGCAATCAGCCCCAGCATTTT.

This clonotype was seen repeatedly, ten times or more. The J gene is TRBJ2-7, the V gene TRBV28; 9 bases line up with TRBD1. The CDR3 totals 16 residues. CDR1 and CDR2 (germline): MDHEN, SYDVKM. The ends lost 5 bases at V and 5 bases at J; junction bases unmatched: 13. CDR3 residues: CASSDLDGTGRNEQYF. CDR3 coding DNA: TGTGCCAGCAGTGATCTAGACGGGACAGGGCGTAACGAGCAGTACTTC.

The chain employs TRBV6-1 and TRBJ2-7; TRBD2 aligns across 7 bases. This CDR3 has 13 residues. The junction had 8 bases not matched to a gene; V was cut back by 7 bases and J by 5 bases. CDR1 and CDR2 (germline): MNHNS, SASEGT. CDR3 sequence (DNA): TGTGCCAGCAACGGCGGGAGAAGGAACGAGCAGTACTTC. Translating gives CASNGGRRNEQYF.

The chain uses TRBV12-3 or TRBV12-4 and TRBJ2-4, with D unresolved. CDR3 length: 21 amino acids. V lost 4 bases to trimming and J lost 0 bases, with 28 bases between them. The CDR3 reads CASSSSLPTLDGSTAKNIQYF. For the CDR3, the DNA is TGTGCCAGCAGTTCTTCCCTCCCAACTCTAGACGGGTCAACAGCCAAAAACATTCAGTACTTC.

In its sample, this clonotype was seen many times. V and J are TRBV6-1 and TRBJ2-5; 10 positions agree with TRBD1. Germline CDR1 reads MNHNS; CDR2 reads SASEGT. The CDR3 is 16 residues long. Trimming removed 3 bases from V and 1 base from J; junction bases left unmatched: 5. CDR3 amino acids: CASSDPTGGLQETQYF. In nucleotides, the CDR3 is TGTGCCAGCAGTGACCCGACAGGGGGCCTCCAAGAGACCCAGTACTTC.

V and J are TRBV28 and TRBJ1-6, with D perhaps matching TRBD1 (6 bases). The CDR3 runs to 14 residues. Trimming shortened V by 7 bases and J by 5 bases, and 12 bases separated the two germline ends. Germline V gives CDR1 MDHEN, CDR2 SYDVKM. CDR3 coding DNA: TGTGCCAGCACCCTGGACAGCAATAATTCACCCCTCCACTTT. Translated, it gives CASTLDSNNSPLHF.

In the case of this clonotype: Given a much more abundant clone one base away, this may be a read error. This chain joins TRBV29-1 and TRBJ2-7, with D tentatively TRBD1 or TRBD2 (5 bases each). V gave up 0 bases and J gave up 4 bases, with 13 bases separating them. CDR3 length: 14 residues. The germline gives CDR1 SQVTM, CDR2 ANQGSEA. Here the CDR3 DNA reads TGCAGCGTTGAAGAACCGGGACGCCGATACGAGCAGTACTTC. Translating it yields CSVEEPGRRYEQYF.

Many counts were recorded for this clonotype. The gene calls are TRBV29-1 and TRBJ2-7, with 8 bases matching TRBD1. The CDR3 loop spans 13 amino acids. The germline V gene encodes CDR1 SQVTM and CDR2 ANQGSEA. Unmatched junction bases numbered 11, after V lost 7 bases and J lost 6 bases. This CDR3 is CSAGQGPEGEQYF. CDR3 nucleotide sequence: TGCAGCGCCGGACAGGGACCAGAGGGCGAGCAGTACTTC.

In this sample, this clonotype turned up many times. The chain combines TRBV27 with TRBJ2-2, with D tentatively TRBD1 (6 bases). This CDR3 spans 16 amino acids. The germline V gene encodes CDR1 MNHEY and CDR2 SMNVEV (reference sequence). Trimming left V 4 bases short and J 0 bases short, with 12 bases between. The CDR3 region is CASSSDRKTNTGELFF. The CDR3 bases are TGTGCCAGCAGTTCCGACAGGAAAACGAACACCGGGGAGCTGTTTTTT.

This clonotype was counted many times. The genes are TRBV27 and TRBJ2-4; 9 nucleotides agree with TRBD2. The length of the CDR3 is 13 residues. Per the germline V gene, CDR1 is MNHEY and CDR2 is SMNVEV (reference sequence). The junction had 1 base not matched to a gene; V was cut back by 4 bases and J by 6 bases. CDR3 nucleotides: TGTGCCAGCAGTTGGCGGGAGGGAAACATTCAGTACTTC. Amino acids: CASSWREGNIQYF.